The clone carrying this T cell receptor (beta chain) was seen more than once but under ten times. Its antigen is currently unknown. These data come from a study of T cell responses to AZD1222 COVID-19 vaccine. Clones were sequenced by immunoSEQ multiplex PCR, and TCRdb holds only the in-frame ones, with some missing. The table records about 160,000 clones, around nine tenths of them present only once. Trimming left V 7 bases short and J 6 bases short, with 17 bases between. Germline values: CDR1 ENHRY, CDR2 SYGVKD. CDR3 length: 14 amino acids. Second doses that came at about 4 or about 12 weeks were put together. Study-level findings and limits: Among those given AZD1222, only 6 or 7 were seropositive at baseline.

The sequencing here drew on peripheral blood, taken 28 days after the second AZD1222 dose. This chain connects TRBV10-3 to TRBJ2-3, with D tentatively TRBD2 (6 bases). The receptor's source is an adult who received the AZD1222 COVID-19 vaccine. CDR3 protein: CAITGTGAGDTQYF. CDR3 DNA: TGTGCCATCACTGGGACTGGAGCTGGGGATACGCAGTATTTT.